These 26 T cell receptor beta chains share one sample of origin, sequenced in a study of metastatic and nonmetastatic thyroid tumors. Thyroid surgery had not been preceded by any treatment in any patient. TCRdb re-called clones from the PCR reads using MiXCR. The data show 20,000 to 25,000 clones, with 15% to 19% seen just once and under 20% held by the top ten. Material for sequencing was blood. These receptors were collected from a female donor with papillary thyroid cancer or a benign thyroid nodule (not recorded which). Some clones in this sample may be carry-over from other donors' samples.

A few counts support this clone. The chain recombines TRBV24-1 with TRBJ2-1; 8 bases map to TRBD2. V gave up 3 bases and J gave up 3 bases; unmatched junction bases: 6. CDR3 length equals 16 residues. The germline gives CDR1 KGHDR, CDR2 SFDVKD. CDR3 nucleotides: TGTGCCACCAGTGATCAGACCGGGACTAGCTACAATGAGCAGTTCTTC. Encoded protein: CATSDQTGTSYNEQFF.

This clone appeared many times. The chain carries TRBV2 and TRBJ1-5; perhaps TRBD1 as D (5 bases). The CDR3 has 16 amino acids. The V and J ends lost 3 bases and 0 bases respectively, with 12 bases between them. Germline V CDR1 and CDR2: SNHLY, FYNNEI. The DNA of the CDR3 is TGTGCCAGCAGTGACAGGGACGGGACTAGCAATCAGCCCCAGCATTTT. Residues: CASSDRDGTSNQPQHF.

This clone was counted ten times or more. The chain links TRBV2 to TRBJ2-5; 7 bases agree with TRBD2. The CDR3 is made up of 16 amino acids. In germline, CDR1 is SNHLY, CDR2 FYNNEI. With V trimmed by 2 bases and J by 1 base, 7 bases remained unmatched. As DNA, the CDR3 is TGTGCCAGCAGTGAAAGAACGGGGGGATCCCAAGAGACCCAGTACTTC. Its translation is CASSERTGGSQETQYF.

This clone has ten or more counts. The CDR3 is CASSSYSGQPQHF. The CDR3 nucleotides read TGTGCCAGCAGCTCTTACAGTGGCCAGCCCCAGCATTTT. The J gene is TRBJ1-5, the V gene TRBV7-9; D is uncertain. The CDR3 runs 13 residues. Germline CDR1 SEHNR, CDR2 FQNEAQ (reference sequence). Trimming removed 4 bases from V and 7 bases from J, with 11 bases in between.

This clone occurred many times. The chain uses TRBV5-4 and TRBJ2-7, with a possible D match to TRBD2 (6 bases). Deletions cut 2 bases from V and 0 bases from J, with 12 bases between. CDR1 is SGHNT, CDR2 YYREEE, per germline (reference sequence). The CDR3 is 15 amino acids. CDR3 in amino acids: CASSFFSGSSYEQYF. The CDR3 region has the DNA TGTGCCAGCAGCTTTTTTAGCGGAAGCTCCTACGAGCAGTACTTC.

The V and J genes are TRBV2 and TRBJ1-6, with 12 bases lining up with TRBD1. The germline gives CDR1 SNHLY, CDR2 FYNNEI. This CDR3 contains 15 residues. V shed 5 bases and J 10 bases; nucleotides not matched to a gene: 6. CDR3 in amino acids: CASSSGTGGGSPLHF. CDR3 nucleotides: TGTGCCAGCAGTTCCGGGACAGGGGGCGGATCACCCCTCCACTTT.

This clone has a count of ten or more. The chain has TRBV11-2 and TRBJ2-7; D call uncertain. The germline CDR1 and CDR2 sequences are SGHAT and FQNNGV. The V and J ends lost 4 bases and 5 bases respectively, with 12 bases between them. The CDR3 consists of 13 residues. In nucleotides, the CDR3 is TGTGCCAGCAGCTCAGGACGGCGAGACGAGCAGTACTTC. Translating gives CASSSGRRDEQYF.

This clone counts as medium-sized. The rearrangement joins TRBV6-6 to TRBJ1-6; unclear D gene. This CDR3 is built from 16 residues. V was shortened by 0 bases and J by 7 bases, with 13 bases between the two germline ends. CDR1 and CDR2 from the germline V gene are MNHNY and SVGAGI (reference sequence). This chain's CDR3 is CASSYSLGIRNSPLHF. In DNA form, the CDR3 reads TGTGCCAGCAGTTACTCGCTTGGGATCAGGAATTCACCCCTCCACTTT.

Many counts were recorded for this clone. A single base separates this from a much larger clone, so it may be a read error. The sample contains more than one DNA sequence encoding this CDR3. The CDR3: CASSGDSGASNSPLHF. The CDR3 bases are TGCGCCAGCAGCGGGGACAGTGGAGCCTCTAATTCACCCCTCCACTTT. This chain connects TRBV27 to TRBJ1-6, with 7 bases that match TRBD1. Germline V gene lookup returns CDR1 MNHEY and CDR2 SMNVEV (reference sequence). The CDR3 is made up of 16 amino acids.

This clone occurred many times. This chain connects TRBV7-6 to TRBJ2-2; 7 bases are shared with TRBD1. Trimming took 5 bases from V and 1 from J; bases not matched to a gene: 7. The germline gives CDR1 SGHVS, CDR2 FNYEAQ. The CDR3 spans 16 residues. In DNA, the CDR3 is TGTGCCAGCAGCCCCCGACAGGGATGGAACACCGGGGAGCTGTTTTTT. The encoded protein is CASSPRQGWNTGELFF.

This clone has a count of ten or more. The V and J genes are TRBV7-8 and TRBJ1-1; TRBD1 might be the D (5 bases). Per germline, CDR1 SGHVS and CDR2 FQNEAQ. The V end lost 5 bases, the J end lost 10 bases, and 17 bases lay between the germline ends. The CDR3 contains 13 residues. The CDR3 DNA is TGTGCCAGCAGCCAAGTGCGGGGGATCGGAGCTTTCTTT. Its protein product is CASSQVRGIGAFF.

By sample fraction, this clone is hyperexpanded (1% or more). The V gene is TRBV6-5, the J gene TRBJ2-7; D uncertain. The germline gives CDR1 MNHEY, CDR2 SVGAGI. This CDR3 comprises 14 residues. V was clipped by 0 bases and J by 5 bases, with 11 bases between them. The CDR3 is CASSYSKIPHEQYF. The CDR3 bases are TGTGCCAGCAGTTACTCGAAGATACCTCACGAGCAGTACTTC.

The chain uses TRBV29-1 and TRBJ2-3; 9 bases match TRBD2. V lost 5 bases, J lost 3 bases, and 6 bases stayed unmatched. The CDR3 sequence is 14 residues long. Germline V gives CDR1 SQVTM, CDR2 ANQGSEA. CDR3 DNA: TGCAGCGTTTTTGGACTAGCGAGTACAGATACGCAGTATTTT. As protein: CSVFGLASTDTQYF.

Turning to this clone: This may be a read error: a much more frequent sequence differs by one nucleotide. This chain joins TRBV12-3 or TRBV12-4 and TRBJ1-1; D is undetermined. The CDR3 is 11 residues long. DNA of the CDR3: TGTGCCAGCAGTTTAAACACTGAATCTTTCTTT. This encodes CASSLNTESFF.

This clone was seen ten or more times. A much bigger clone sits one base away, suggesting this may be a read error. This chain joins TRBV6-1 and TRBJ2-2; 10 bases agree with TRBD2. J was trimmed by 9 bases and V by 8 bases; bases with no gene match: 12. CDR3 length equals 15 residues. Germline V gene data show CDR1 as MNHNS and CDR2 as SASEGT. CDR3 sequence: CASHSSGRSTRELFF. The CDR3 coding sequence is TGTGCCAGCCACTCTAGCGGGAGAAGTACCAGGGAGCTGTTTTTT.

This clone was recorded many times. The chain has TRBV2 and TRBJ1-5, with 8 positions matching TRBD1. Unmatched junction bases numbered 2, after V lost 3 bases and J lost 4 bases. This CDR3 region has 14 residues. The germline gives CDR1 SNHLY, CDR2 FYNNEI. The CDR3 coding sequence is TGTGCCAGCAGTGACTGGACAGGGAATCAGCCCCAGCATTTT. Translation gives CASSDWTGNQPQHF. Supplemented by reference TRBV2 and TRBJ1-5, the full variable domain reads EPEVTQTPSHQVTQMGQEVILRCVPISNHLYFYWYRQILGQKVEFLVSFYNNEISEKSEIFDDQFSVERPDGSNFTLKIRSTKLEDSAMYFCASSDWTGNQPQHFGDGTRLSIL.

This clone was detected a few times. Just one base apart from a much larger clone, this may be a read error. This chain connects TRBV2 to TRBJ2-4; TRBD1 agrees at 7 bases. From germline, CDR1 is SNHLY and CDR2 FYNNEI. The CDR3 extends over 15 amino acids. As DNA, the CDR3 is TGTGCCAACAGTGACAACGACAGGGTAGTAAACATTCAGTACTTC. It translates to CANSDNDRVVNIQYF.

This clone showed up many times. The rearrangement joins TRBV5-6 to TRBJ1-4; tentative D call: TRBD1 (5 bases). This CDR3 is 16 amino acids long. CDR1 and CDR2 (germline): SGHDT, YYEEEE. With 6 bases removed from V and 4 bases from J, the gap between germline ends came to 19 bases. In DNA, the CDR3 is TGTGCCAGCACTTACCTTACCGGGACGGGTAATGAAAAACTGTTTTTT. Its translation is CASTYLTGTGNEKLFF.

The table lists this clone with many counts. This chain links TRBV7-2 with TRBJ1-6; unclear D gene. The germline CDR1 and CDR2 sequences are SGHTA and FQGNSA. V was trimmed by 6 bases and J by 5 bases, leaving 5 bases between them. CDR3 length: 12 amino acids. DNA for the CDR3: TGTGCCAGCAGGACAAATAATTCACCCCTCCACTTT. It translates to CASRTNNSPLHF.

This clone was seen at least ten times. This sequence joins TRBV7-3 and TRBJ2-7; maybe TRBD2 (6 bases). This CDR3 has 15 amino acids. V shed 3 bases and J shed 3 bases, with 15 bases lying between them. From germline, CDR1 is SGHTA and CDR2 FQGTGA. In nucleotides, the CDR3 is TGTGCCAGCAGCTTGGGAGGTAGCGGAATCTACGAGCAGTACTTC. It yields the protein CASSLGGSGIYEQYF.

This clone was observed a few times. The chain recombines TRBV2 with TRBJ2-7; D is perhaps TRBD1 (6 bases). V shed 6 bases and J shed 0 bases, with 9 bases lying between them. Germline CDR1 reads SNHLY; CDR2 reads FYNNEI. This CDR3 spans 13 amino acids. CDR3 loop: CASRVQGSYEQYF. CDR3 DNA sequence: TGTGCCAGCAGGGTACAGGGCTCCTACGAGCAGTACTTC. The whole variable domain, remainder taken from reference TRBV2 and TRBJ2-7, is EPEVTQTPSHQVTQMGQEVILRCVPISNHLYFYWYRQILGQKVEFLVSFYNNEISEKSEIFDDQFSVERPDGSNFTLKIRSTKLEDSAMYFCASRVQGSYEQYFGPGTRLTVT.

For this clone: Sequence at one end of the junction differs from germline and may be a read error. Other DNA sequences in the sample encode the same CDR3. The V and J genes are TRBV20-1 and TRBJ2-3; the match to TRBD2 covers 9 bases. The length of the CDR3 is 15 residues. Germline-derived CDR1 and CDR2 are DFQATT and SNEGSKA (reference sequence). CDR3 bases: TGCAGCGCTACCGATAGCGGGAGTGGGGCAGATACGCAGTATTTT. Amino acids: CSATDSGSGADTQYF.

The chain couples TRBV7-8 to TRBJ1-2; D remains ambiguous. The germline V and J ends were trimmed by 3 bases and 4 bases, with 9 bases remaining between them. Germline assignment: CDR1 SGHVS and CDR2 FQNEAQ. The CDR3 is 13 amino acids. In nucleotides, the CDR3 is TGTGCCAGCAGCTTTACGTCGGGCTATGGCTACACCTTC. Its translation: CASSFTSGYGYTF.

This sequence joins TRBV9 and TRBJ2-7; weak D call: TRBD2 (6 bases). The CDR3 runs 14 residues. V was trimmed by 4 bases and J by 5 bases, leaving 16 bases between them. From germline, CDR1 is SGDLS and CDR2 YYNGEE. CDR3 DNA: TGTGCCAGCAGCCCCGGGACTGGCATCAACGAGCAGTACTTC. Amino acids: CASSPGTGINEQYF.

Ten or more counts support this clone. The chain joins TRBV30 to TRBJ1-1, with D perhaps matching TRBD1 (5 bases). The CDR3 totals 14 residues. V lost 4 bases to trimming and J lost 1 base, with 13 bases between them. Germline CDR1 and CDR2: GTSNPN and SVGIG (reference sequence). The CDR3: CAWTPRVKNTEAFF. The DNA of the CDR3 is TGTGCCTGGACCCCCAGGGTGAAGAACACTGAAGCTTTCTTT. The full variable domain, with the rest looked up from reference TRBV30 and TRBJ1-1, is SQTIHQWPATLVQPVGSPLSLECTVEGTSNPNLYWYRQAAGRGLQLLFYSVGIGQISSEVPQNLSASRPQDRQFILSSKKLLLSDSGFYLCAWTPRVKNTEAFFGQGTRLTVV.

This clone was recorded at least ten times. In nucleotides, the CDR3 is TGTGCCAGCAGCGGGAACCGGGACAGGGCCACCTACGAGCAGTACTTC. Translated: CASSGNRDRATYEQYF. The chain recombines TRBV11-1 with TRBJ2-7; 9 bases fit TRBD1. The germline CDR1 and CDR2 sequences are SGHAT and FQDESV (reference sequence). With V trimmed by 5 bases and J by 2 bases, 10 bases remained unmatched. This CDR3 has 16 amino acids.